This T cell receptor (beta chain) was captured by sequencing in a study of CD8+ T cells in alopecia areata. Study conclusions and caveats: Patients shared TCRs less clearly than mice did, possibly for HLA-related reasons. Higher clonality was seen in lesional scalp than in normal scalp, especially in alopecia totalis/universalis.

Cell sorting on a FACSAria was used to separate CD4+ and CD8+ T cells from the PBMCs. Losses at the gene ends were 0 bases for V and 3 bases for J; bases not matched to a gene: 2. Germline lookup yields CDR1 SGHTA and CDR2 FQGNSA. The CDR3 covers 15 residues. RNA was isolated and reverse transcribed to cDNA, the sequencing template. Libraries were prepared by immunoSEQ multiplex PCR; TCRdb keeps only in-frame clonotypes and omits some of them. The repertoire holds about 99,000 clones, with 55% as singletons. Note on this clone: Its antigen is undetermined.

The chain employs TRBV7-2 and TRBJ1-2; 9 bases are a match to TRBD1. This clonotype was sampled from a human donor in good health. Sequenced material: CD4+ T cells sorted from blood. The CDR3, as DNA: TGTGCCAGCAGCTTAGCCAGGACAGGGGACTATGGCTACACCTTC. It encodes CASSLARTGDYGYTF.